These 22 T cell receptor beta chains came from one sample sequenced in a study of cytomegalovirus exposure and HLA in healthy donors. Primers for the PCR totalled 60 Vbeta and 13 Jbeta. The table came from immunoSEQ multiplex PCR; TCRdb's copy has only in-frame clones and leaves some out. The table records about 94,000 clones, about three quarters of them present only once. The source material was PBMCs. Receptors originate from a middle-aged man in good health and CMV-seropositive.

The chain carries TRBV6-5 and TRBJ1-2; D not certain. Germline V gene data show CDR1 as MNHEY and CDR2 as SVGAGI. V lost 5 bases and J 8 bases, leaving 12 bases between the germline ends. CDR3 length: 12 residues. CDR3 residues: CASSPVGGGYTF. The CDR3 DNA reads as TGTGCCAGCAGTCCCGTCGGAGGAGGCTACACCTTC.

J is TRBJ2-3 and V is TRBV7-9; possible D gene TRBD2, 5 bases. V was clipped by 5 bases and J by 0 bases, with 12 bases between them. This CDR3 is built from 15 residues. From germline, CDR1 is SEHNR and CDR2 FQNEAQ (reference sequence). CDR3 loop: CASSPRATSTDTQYF. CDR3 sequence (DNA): TGTGCCAGCAGCCCGCGGGCCACTAGCACAGATACGCAGTATTTT.

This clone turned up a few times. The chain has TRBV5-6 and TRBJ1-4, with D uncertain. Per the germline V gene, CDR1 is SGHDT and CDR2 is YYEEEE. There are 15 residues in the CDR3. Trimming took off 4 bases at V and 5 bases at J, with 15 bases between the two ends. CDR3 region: CASSPTSSGNEKLFF. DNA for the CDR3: TGTGCCAGCAGCCCTACGAGTTCGGGAAATGAAAAACTGTTTTTT. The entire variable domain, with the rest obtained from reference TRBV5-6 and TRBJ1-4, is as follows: DAGVTQSPTHLIKTRGQQVTLRCSPKSGHDTVSWYQQALGQGPQFIFQYYEEEERQRGNFPDRFSGHQFPNYSSELNVNALLLGDSALYLCASSPTSSGNEKLFFGSGTQLSVL.

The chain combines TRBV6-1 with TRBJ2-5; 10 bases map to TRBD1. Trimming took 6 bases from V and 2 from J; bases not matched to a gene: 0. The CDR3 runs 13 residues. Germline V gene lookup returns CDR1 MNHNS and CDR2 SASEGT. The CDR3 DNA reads TGTGCCAGCAGGGACAGGGGGCAAGAGACCCAGTACTTC. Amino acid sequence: CASRDRGQETQYF.

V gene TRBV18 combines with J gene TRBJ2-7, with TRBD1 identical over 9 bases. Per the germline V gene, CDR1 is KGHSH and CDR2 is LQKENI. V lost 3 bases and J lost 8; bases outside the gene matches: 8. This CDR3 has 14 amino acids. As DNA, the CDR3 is TGTGCCAGCTCACCGCGGGACAGGGTTAAGAAGCAGTACTTC. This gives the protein CASSPRDRVKKQYF.

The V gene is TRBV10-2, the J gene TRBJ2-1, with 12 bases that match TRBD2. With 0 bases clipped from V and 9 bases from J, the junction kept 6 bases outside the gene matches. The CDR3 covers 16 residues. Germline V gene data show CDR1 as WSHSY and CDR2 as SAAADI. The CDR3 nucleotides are TGCGCCAGCAGTGAGTCGGCTAGCGGGAGGGTGCCTGAGCAGTTCTTC. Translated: CASSESASGRVPEQFF.

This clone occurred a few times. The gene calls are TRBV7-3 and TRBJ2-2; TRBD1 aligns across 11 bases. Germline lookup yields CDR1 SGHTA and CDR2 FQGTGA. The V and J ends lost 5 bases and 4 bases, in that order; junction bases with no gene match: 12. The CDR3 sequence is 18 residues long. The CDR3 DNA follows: TGTGCCAGCAGCCCATGGGGACAGGGGGATGGTGGCACCGGGGAGCTGTTTTTT. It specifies CASSPWGQGDGGTGELFF.

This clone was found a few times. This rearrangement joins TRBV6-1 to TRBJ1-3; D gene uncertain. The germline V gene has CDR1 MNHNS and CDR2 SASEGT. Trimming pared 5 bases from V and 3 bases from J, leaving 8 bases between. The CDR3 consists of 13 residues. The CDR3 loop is CASSSTFGNTIYF. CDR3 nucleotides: TGTGCCAGCAGTTCGACATTTGGAAACACCATATATTTT.

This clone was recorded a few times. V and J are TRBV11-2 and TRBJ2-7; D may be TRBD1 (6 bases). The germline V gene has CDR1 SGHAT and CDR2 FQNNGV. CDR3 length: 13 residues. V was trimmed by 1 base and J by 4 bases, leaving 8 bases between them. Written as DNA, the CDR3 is TGTGCCAGCAGCTTAGGGGACAAATACGAGCAGTACTTC. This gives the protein CASSLGDKYEQYF. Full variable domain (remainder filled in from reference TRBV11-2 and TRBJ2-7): EAGVAQSPRYKIIEKRQSVAFWCNPISGHATLYWYQQILGQGPKLLIQFQNNGVVDDSQLPKDRFSAERLKGVDSTLKIQPAKLEDSAVYLCASSLGDKYEQYFGPGTRLTVT.

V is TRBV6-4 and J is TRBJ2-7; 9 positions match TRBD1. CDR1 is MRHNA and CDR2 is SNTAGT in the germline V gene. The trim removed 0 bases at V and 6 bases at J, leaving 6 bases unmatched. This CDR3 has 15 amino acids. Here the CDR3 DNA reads TGTGCCAGCAGTGACTCACCGGGACAGGGATCCGAGCAGTACTTC. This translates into CASSDSPGQGSEQYF.

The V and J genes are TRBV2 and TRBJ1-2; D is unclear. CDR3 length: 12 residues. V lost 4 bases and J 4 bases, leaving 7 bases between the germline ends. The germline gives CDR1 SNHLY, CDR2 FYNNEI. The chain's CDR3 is CASSGSGYGYTF. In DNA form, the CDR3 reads TGTGCCAGCAGTGGATCGGGCTATGGCTACACCTTC.

The CDR3 region is CASSVLTGDQETQYF. The CDR3 DNA sequence: TGTGCCAGCAGCGTATTGACCGGAGATCAAGAGACCCAGTACTTC. The gene calls are TRBV9 and TRBJ2-5; the D is unclear. V lost 1 base and J lost 2, with 12 bases in between. The CDR3 is made up of 15 amino acids. Per germline, CDR1 SGDLS and CDR2 YYNGEE.

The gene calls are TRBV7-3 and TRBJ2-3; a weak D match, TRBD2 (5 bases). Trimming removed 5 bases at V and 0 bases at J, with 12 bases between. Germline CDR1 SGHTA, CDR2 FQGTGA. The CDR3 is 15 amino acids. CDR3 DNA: TGTGCCAGCAGCCCCCCAGCGGCTAGCACAGATACGCAGTATTTT. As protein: CASSPPAASTDTQYF.

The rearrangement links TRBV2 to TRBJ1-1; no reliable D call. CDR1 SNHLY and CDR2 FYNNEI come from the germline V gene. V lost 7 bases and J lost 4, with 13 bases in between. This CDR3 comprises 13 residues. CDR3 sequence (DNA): TGTGCCAGCAAATACAGTGGAGGCACTGAAGCTTTCTTT. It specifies CASKYSGGTEAFF.

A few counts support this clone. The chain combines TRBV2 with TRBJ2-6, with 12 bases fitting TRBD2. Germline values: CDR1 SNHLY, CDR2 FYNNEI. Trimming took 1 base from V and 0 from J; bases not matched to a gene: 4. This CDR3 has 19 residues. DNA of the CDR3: TGTGCCAGCAGTGAAGGGCTAGCGGGGGGGAGCTCTGGGGCCAACGTCCTGACTTTC. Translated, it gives CASSEGLAGGSSGANVLTF.

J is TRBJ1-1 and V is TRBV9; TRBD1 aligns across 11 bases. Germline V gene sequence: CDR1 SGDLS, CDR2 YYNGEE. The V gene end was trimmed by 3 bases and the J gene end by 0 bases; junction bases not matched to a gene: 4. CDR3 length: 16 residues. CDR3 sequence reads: CASSAGTGGLNTEAFF. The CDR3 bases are TGTGCCAGCAGCGCCGGGACAGGGGGATTGAACACTGAAGCTTTCTTT.

The CDR3 DNA follows: TGTGCCAGCAGCCAGGCCCCCCGGGGGGCTAACTATGGCTACACCTTC. This encodes CASSQAPRGANYGYTF. The rearrangement uses TRBV11-2 and TRBJ1-2; D might be TRBD1 (5 bases). CDR3 size: 16 residues. V was shortened by 5 bases and J by 0 bases, with 16 bases between the two germline ends. Germline CDR1 SGHAT, CDR2 FQNNGV.

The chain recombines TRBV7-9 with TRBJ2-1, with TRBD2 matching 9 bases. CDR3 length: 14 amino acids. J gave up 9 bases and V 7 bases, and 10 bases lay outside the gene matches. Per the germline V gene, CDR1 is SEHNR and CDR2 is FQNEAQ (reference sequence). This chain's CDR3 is CASIGGGGASEQFF. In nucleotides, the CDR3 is TGTGCCAGCATCGGTGGCGGGGGGGCGAGTGAGCAGTTCTTC.

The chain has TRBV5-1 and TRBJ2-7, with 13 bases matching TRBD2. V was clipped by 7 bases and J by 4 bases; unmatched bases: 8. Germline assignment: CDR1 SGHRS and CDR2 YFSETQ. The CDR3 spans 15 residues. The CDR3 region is CASGDKTSGGYEQYF. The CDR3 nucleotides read TGCGCCAGCGGGGACAAGACTAGCGGGGGGTACGAGCAGTACTTC.

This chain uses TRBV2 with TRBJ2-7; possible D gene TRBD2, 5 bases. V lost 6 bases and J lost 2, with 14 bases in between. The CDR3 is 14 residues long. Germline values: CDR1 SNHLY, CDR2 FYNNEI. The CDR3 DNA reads TGTGCCAGCAGGGAATTAGCGTTCACCTACGAGCAGTACTTC. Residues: CASRELAFTYEQYF.

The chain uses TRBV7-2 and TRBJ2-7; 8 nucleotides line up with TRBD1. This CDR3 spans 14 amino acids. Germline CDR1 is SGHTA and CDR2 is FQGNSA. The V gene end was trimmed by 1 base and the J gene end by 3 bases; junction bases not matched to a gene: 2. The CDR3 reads CASSLEQGGYEQYF. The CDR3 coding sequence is TGTGCCAGCAGCTTAGAACAGGGGGGCTACGAGCAGTACTTC.

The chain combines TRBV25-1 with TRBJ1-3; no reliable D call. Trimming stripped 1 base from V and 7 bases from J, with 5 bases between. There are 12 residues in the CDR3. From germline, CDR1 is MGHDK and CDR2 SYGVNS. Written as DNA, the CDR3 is TGTGCCAGCAGTGAATCTAGTAACACCATATATTTT. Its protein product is CASSESSNTIYF.